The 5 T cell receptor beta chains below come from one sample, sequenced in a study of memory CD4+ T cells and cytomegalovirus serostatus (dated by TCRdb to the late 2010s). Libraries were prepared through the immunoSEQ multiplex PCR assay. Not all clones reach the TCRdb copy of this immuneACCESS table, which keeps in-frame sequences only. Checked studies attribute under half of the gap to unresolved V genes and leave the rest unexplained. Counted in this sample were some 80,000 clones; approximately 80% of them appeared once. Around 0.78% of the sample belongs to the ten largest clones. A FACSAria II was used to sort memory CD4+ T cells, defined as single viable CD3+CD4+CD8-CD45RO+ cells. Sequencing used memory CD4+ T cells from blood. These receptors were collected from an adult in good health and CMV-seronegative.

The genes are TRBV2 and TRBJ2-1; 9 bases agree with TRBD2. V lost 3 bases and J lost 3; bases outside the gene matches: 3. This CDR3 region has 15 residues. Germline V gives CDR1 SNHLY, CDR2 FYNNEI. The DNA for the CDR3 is TGTGCCAGCAGTGACGCTAGCGGGGACTACAATGAGCAGTTCTTC. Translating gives CASSDASGDYNEQFF.

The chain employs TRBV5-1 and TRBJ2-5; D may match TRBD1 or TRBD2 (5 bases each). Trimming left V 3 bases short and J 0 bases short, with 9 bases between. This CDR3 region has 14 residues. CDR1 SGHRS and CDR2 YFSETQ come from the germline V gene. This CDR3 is CASSSGTYQETQYF. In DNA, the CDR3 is TGCGCCAGCAGCTCCGGGACGTACCAAGAGACCCAGTACTTC.

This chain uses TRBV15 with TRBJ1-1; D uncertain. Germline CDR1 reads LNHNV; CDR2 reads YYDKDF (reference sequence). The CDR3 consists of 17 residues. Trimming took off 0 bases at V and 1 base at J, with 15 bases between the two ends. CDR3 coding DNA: TGTGCCACCAGCAGAGATTATCAGGCGGCTGGGAACACTGAAGCTTTCTTT. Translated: CATSRDYQAAGNTEAFF.

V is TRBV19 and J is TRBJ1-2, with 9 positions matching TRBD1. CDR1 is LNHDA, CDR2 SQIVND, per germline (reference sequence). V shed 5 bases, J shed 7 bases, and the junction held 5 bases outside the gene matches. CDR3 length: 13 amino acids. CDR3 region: CASSPGQGRGYTF. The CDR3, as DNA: TGTGCCAGTAGTCCGGGACAGGGCCGTGGCTACACCTTC.

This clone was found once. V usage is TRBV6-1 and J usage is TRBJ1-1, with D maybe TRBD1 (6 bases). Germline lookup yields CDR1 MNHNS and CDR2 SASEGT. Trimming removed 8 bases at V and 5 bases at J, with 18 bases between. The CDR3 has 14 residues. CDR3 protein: CASSQRGAETEAFF. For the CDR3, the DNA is TGTGCCAGCTCACAACGGGGGGCGGAAACTGAAGCTTTCTTT.